The 27 T cell receptor beta chains listed next were all sequenced from one sample in a study of cytomegalovirus exposure and HLA in healthy donors. The study ran its PCR with 60 Vbeta and 13 Jbeta primers. The assay was immunoSEQ multiplex PCR, and TCRdb's table has in-frame clones only and misses some. This sample yields about 250,000 clones, of which 80% are seen a single time; 0.3% belongs to the top ten. The sample comprised PBMCs. All receptors derive from a girl aged 2-10 years in good health and CMV-seronegative.

This clone has a single count. The chain joins TRBV7-9 to TRBJ2-1; TRBD1 aligns across 7 bases. Losses at the gene ends were 6 bases for V and 10 bases for J; bases not matched to a gene: 21. Germline CDR1 and CDR2: SEHNR and FQNEAQ (reference sequence). The CDR3 sequence is 17 residues long. The DNA for the CDR3 is TGTGCCAGCAGAACCACCACAGGGGTAGGTCGGATGGCAGAGCAGTTCTTC. Protein: CASRTTTGVGRMAEQFF.

This clone has only one observation. The rearrangement links TRBV7-6 to TRBJ1-1, with 9 bases lining up with TRBD1. Unmatched junction bases numbered 14, after V lost 5 bases and J lost 1 base. The CDR3 spans 18 residues. Germline CDR1 and CDR2: SGHVS and FNYEAQ. CDR3 region: CASSTGGQGYRGNTEAFF. The CDR3 DNA is TGTGCCAGCAGCACAGGGGGACAGGGATATAGGGGGAACACTGAAGCTTTCTTT. Filled out from reference TRBV7-6 and TRBJ1-1, the complete variable domain reads GAGVSQSPRYKVTKRGQDVALRCDPISGHVSLYWYRQALGQGPEFLTYFNYEAQQDKSGLPNDRFSAERPEGSISTLTIQRTEQRDSAMYRCASSTGGQGYRGNTEAFFGQGTRLTVV.

V usage is TRBV29-1 and J usage is TRBJ2-2; the match to TRBD1 covers 8 bases. From germline, CDR1 is SQVTM and CDR2 ANQGSEA. V shed 7 bases, J shed 1 base, and the junction held 2 bases outside the gene matches. The CDR3 length is 13 residues. DNA of the CDR3: TGCAGCGGTGGGACAGGGAACACCGGGGAGCTGTTTTTT. Translation gives CSGGTGNTGELFF.

A remark on this clone: At one end, the junction sequence differs from germline, possibly due to a read error. The chain links TRBV4-2 to TRBJ2-7, with 7 bases lining up with TRBD1. Germline-derived CDR1 and CDR2 are LGHNA and YNFKEQ. The CDR3 totals 15 residues. This chain's CDR3 is CASSQVPQGSYGQYF. The CDR3 bases are TGTGCCAGCAGCCAAGTCCCACAGGGGAGTTACGGGCAGTACTTC.

The chain employs TRBV28 and TRBJ1-2; 8 bases are a match to TRBD1. The CDR3 consists of 14 residues. The germline CDR1 and CDR2 sequences are MDHEN and SYDVKM. V shed 4 bases, J shed 10 bases, and the junction held 11 bases outside the gene matches. The CDR3 DNA sequence: TGTGCCAGCAGTTCCGGACAGGGCCTATGCGACTACACCTTC. Residues: CASSSGQGLCDYTF.

As to this clone: Other DNA sequences from this sample encode an identical CDR3 as well. The chain uses TRBV6-1 and TRBJ2-7; D might be TRBD1 (6 bases). Germline CDR1 reads MNHNS; CDR2 reads SASEGT. Trimming took off 8 bases at V and 0 bases at J, with 8 bases between the two ends. CDR3 length equals 12 residues. CDR3 coding DNA: TGTGCCAGCCAGGGACACTCCTACGAGCAGTACTTC. It encodes CASQGHSYEQYF.

This chain joins TRBV2 and TRBJ2-1, with TRBD2 as a possible D gene (5 bases). V lost 4 bases to trimming and J lost 2 bases, with 12 bases between them. Germline V gene data show CDR1 as SNHLY and CDR2 as FYNNEI. The CDR3 length is 15 residues. CDR3 residues: CASSGGLATYNEQFF. The CDR3 DNA sequence: TGTGCCAGCAGTGGTGGGCTAGCCACCTACAATGAGCAGTTCTTC.

This chain uses TRBV15 with TRBJ2-1; no clear D gene. CDR3 length equals 13 residues. Trimming left V 4 bases short and J 5 bases short, with 9 bases between. Germline loops: CDR1 LNHNV, CDR2 YYDKDF (reference sequence). This chain's CDR3 is CATSNSFDNEQFF. The CDR3 nucleotides are TGTGCCACCAGCAACAGTTTCGACAATGAGCAGTTCTTC.

The CDR3 here is CASTWGGVKMNTEAFF. The CDR3 DNA reads TGTGCCAGCACCTGGGGGGGAGTCAAAATGAACACTGAAGCTTTCTTT. The gene calls are TRBV5-4 and TRBJ1-1, with a possible D match to TRBD1 (5 bases). V lost 6 bases, J lost 0 bases, and 18 bases lay in between. The CDR3 is made up of 16 amino acids. The germline V gene has CDR1 SGHNT and CDR2 YYREEE (reference sequence).

The chain carries TRBV30 and TRBJ1-5; D is unresolved. Germline CDR1 is GTSNPN and CDR2 is SVGIG (reference sequence). The V end lost 4 bases, the J end lost 2 bases, and 18 bases lay between the germline ends. This CDR3 has 16 amino acids. In DNA, the CDR3 is TGTGCCTGGAAGATCAGGCGTCCCCCTGGCAATCAGCCCCAGCATTTT. Encoded protein: CAWKIRRPPGNQPQHF. Variable domain in full (rest from reference TRBV30 and TRBJ1-5): SQTIHQWPATLVQPVGSPLSLECTVEGTSNPNLYWYRQAAGRGLQLLFYSVGIGQISSEVPQNLSASRPQDRQFILSSKKLLLSDSGFYLCAWKIRRPPGNQPQHFGDGTRLSIL.

This clone has a handful of counts. The CDR3 DNA sequence: TGTGCCAGCACCGGGAACCTCGGGGCCTACAATGAGCAGTTCTTC. Protein: CASTGNLGAYNEQFF. The chain is built from TRBV6-1 and TRBJ2-1; D may be TRBD2 (5 bases). CDR3 length: 15 amino acids. Per germline, CDR1 MNHNS and CDR2 SASEGT. Trimming stripped 7 bases from V and 2 bases from J, with 15 bases between.

The chain carries TRBV6-5 and TRBJ2-7; a possible D gene is TRBD2 (6 bases). Trimming removed 0 bases from V and 5 bases from J, with 11 bases in between. Germline V gene data show CDR1 as MNHEY and CDR2 as SVGAGI. The length of the CDR3 is 14 residues. The CDR3 nucleotides are TGTGCCAGCAGTTACTCGGGGGGTGAAAACGAGCAGTACTTC. Its translation: CASSYSGGENEQYF.

The CDR3 nucleotides are TGTGCCAGCAGTTTAAACTCAGGGACAGGGTTCCGCGAGCAGTACTTC. Its protein product is CASSLNSGTGFREQYF. The chain recombines TRBV6-5 with TRBJ2-7; 9 positions agree with TRBD1. The CDR3 loop spans 16 amino acids. Germline-derived CDR1 and CDR2 are MNHEY and SVGAGI. The trim removed 4 bases at V and 6 bases at J, leaving 13 bases unmatched.

V gene TRBV7-9 combines with J gene TRBJ1-2, with TRBD1 matching 10 bases. This CDR3 spans 17 amino acids. In germline, CDR1 is SEHNR, CDR2 FQNEAQ (reference sequence). Germline trimming cut 5 bases from V and 4 bases from J; bases unmatched to any gene: 13. This CDR3 is CASSLGTGVGSLYGYTF. DNA for the CDR3: TGTGCCAGCAGCCTCGGGACAGGGGTGGGATCCCTCTATGGCTACACCTTC.

The chain carries TRBV6-6 and TRBJ1-5, with D perhaps TRBD1 (6 bases). The CDR3 sequence is 15 residues long. Deletions cut 6 bases from V and 0 bases from J, with 12 bases between. Germline lookup yields CDR1 MNHNY and CDR2 SVGAGI (reference sequence). In nucleotides, the CDR3 is TGTGCCAGCAGGGGGGCCTTAAATAGCAATCAGCCCCAGCATTTT. This translates into CASRGALNSNQPQHF.

V is TRBV10-3 and J is TRBJ1-1; D gene unclear. CDR3 length: 13 residues. V shed 4 bases and J shed 5 bases, with 11 bases lying between them. Per germline, CDR1 ENHRY and CDR2 SYGVKD. CDR3 in DNA: TGTGCCATCAGTGTGGCAGGTGCAACTGAAGCTTTCTTT. This translates into CAISVAGATEAFF.

The V gene is TRBV27, the J gene TRBJ2-1, with 7 bases matching TRBD2. Germline V CDR1 and CDR2: MNHEY, SMNVEV (reference sequence). CDR3 length equals 20 residues. The ends lost 4 bases at V and 4 bases at J; junction bases unmatched: 22. The CDR3 nucleotides read TGTGCCAGCAGTTCACACCCTCCGGTGTGGGGGAGGGCCCTGTACAATGAGCAGTTCTTC. Protein sequence: CASSSHPPVWGRALYNEQFF.

The genes are TRBV28 and TRBJ2-7; 10 nucleotides agree with TRBD2. In germline, CDR1 is MDHEN, CDR2 SYDVKM. V lost 2 bases, J lost 5 bases, and 15 bases stayed unmatched. CDR3 length: 18 amino acids. The CDR3 sequence: CASSLTSGAFENRHEQYF. DNA of the CDR3: TGTGCCAGCAGTTTAACTAGCGGGGCTTTTGAAAATCGGCACGAGCAGTACTTC.

This chain connects TRBV6-1 to TRBJ1-5; 10 nucleotides match TRBD1. Trimming removed 6 bases from V and 3 bases from J; junction bases left unmatched: 5. The CDR3 extends over 15 amino acids. Germline loops: CDR1 MNHNS, CDR2 SASEGT. The CDR3 DNA follows: TGTGCCAGCAGCTACGACAGGGGGCTCAATCAGCCCCAGCATTTT. Residues: CASSYDRGLNQPQHF.

The rearrangement links TRBV5-8 to TRBJ2-7, with D unclear. The CDR3 has 14 amino acids. CDR1 and CDR2 from the germline V gene are SGHTS and YDEGEE. V lost 4 bases and J 0 bases, leaving 11 bases between the germline ends. The CDR3, as DNA: TGTGCCAGCAGCCTAAGTCCTAACTCCTACGAGCAGTACTTC. Protein sequence: CASSLSPNSYEQYF.

The chain links TRBV11-3 to TRBJ2-1; weak D call: TRBD2 (6 bases). The CDR3 runs to 13 residues. The V and J ends lost 0 bases and 9 bases respectively, with 9 bases between them. Germline V lookup: CDR1 SGHNT, CDR2 YENEEA. The CDR3 DNA is TGTGCCAGCAGCTTAGAACTAGCTGGTGAGCAGTTCTTC. Its protein product is CASSLELAGEQFF.

The V gene is TRBV28, the J gene TRBJ1-1, with a tentative D call TRBD1 (5 bases). Germline CDR1 reads MDHEN; CDR2 reads SYDVKM. CDR3 length equals 12 residues. Trimming removed 3 bases from V and 10 bases from J, with 12 bases in between. CDR3 amino acids: CASSFPYRIAFF. CDR3 nucleotides: TGTGCCAGCAGTTTTCCTTACAGGATAGCTTTCTTT.

This clone appeared a few times. V and J are TRBV2 and TRBJ1-6; D might be TRBD1 (5 bases). The CDR3 consists of 13 residues. CDR1 SNHLY and CDR2 FYNNEI come from the germline V gene. V lost 7 bases, J lost 3 bases, and 7 bases lay in between. The CDR3 protein is CASTQGYNSPLHF. The DNA for the CDR3 is TGTGCCAGCACGCAGGGCTATAATTCACCCCTCCACTTT.

The chain carries TRBV27 and TRBJ2-7; weak D call: TRBD1 (5 bases). The CDR3 spans 14 residues. V was cut by 4 bases and J by 3 bases, with 13 bases left in between. CDR1 MNHEY and CDR2 SMNVEV come from the germline V gene (reference sequence). This CDR3 reads CASSSQGSYYEQYF. The CDR3 nucleotides are TGTGCCAGCAGTTCCCAGGGTAGTTACTACGAGCAGTACTTC.

This chain uses TRBV29-1 with TRBJ2-1; weak D call: TRBD2 (5 bases). CDR1 is SQVTM and CDR2 is ANQGSEA in the germline V gene. V lost 3 bases, J lost 7 bases, and 13 bases lay in between. The CDR3 spans 13 residues. The CDR3 is CSVDVWESNEQFF. The CDR3 DNA reads TGCAGCGTTGATGTGTGGGAGTCAAATGAGCAGTTCTTC.

This clone was recorded a few times. The CDR3 loop is CASSLEQGRDGYTF. DNA for the CDR3: TGTGCCAGCAGCTTGGAACAGGGCCGGGATGGCTACACCTTC. The gene calls are TRBV5-4 and TRBJ1-2; D is perhaps TRBD1 (6 bases). This CDR3 region has 14 residues. V was cut by 0 bases and J by 6 bases, with 12 bases left in between. Germline CDR1 is SGHNT and CDR2 is YYREEE (reference sequence).

J is TRBJ1-2 and V is TRBV27; 9 bases map to TRBD1. J gave up 7 bases and V 3 bases, and 6 bases lay outside the gene matches. The CDR3 sequence is 14 residues long. CDR1 is MNHEY, CDR2 SMNVEV, per germline (reference sequence). The CDR3 sequence: CASSFKTGGSGYTF. As DNA, the CDR3 is TGTGCCAGCAGTTTTAAAACAGGGGGCAGTGGCTACACCTTC.